This is a list of T cell receptor beta chains from one sample in a study of radiotherapy plus CTLA-4 blockade in lung cancer. TCRdb's copy holds only in-frame clones and misses some; the assay was immunoSEQ multiplex PCR. Of about 85,000 clones listed, about 90% were seen once; the top ten hold just over 2%. Sequencing was performed on peripheral blood, taken from a patient treated with radiotherapy plus ipilimumab. These receptors were taken from a human donor with non-small cell lung cancer who had a partial response to radiotherapy plus ipilimumab. Both conserved end residues are part of each CDR3. D genes are given only for firm matches. Rows give clone size only sometimes, using once, few, many, or a class for an expanded clone.

DNA	CDR3	size	D	V	J
TGTGCCAGCAGTTTCCCGGTAATAAACAATGAGCAGTTCTTC	CASSFPVINNEQFF	-	-	TRBV6-1	TRBJ2-1
TGTGCCAGCAGCTTGGAATACGCCGGGACAGCTAACTATGGCTACACCTTC	CASSLEYAGTANYGYTF	-	TRBD1	TRBV5-5	TRBJ1-2
TGTGCCAGCAGACCCCTGGGCGGGGACTACGAGCAGTACTTC	CASRPLGGDYEQYF	-	-	TRBV5-5	TRBJ2-7
TGTGCCAGCAGCCCCGGGCTAGCGGGTTCGGGAACCCAGTACTTC	CASSPGLAGSGTQYF	-	TRBD2	TRBV5-8	TRBJ2-5
TGTGCCAGCAGTTTTTGGGGGGAGGGAGAAAAACTGTTTTTT	CASSFWGEGEKLFF	-	-	TRBV27	TRBJ1-4
TGTGGGGGGGGGTACAGTTCGTATCAGCCCCAGCATTTT	CGGGYSSYQPQHF	-	-	TRBV6-1	TRBJ1-5
TGTGCCAGTACCATGGACAGGGGACAATATGGCTACACCTTC	CASTMDRGQYGYTF	-	TRBD1	TRBV19	TRBJ1-2
TGCGCCAGCAGCGGACGGGGGGGTTGGTCCTACAATGAGCAGTTCTTC	CASSGRGGWSYNEQFF	-	TRBD2	TRBV5-1	TRBJ2-1
TGTGCCAGCTCACCACCCGACAGGGTGAACACCGGGGAGCTGTTTTTT	CASSPPDRVNTGELFF	once	TRBD1	TRBV18	TRBJ2-2
TGTGCCAGCAGCTGGGACAGGATCGAGAGTGGTGAGCAGTTCTTC	CASSWDRIESGEQFF	-	TRBD1	TRBV5-4	TRBJ2-1
TGTGCCAGCAGCGTAGATAACTGGTTGACCGGGGAGCTGTTTTTT	CASSVDNWLTGELFF	-	-	TRBV9	TRBJ2-2
TGTGCCAGCAGCCCACTCGGGAGTCGAAGCTACACCTTC	CASSPLGSRSYTF	-	-	TRBV4-2	TRBJ1-2
TGTGTCACCAGGGTAGCGGGAGTGTCTTACAATGAGCAGTTCTTC	CVTRVAGVSYNEQFF	-	TRBD2	TRBV15	TRBJ2-1
TGCGCCAGCAGCTTGAGGGGACAGGGGGAAAAAGGGAAGACCCAGTACTTC	CASSLRGQGEKGKTQYF	-	TRBD1	TRBV5-1	TRBJ2-5
TGCGCCAGCAGCCCAGAAGCGGGAGTCGAGTACGAGCAGTACTTC	CASSPEAGVEYEQYF	once	TRBD2	TRBV4-1	TRBJ2-7
TGTGCCAGCAGCGGGGGACTAGCGGGAGTTAAAGAGACCCAGTACTTC	CASSGGLAGVKETQYF	-	TRBD2	TRBV7-9	TRBJ2-5
TGTGCCAGCAGTGTACAGGGGGACGGGGAGCTGTTTTTT	CASSVQGDGELFF	-	TRBD1	TRBV2	TRBJ2-2